One sample yielded the 14 T cell receptor beta chains listed below, sequenced in a study of read filtering for tumor transcriptome and immune sequencing. This library used roughly 400 ng RNA and molecular barcoded adaptors spanning alpha/delta and beta/gamma chains. Each CDR3 protein is one row after TCRdb ran MiXCR on the reads. The sample carries 85,000 to 100,000 distinct CDR3 sequences, about a fifth recorded once. The sample consisted of a population of CD138-negative cells sorted from bone marrow. All receptors come from a donor aged 40 or older with multiple myeloma.

This clonotype showed up many times. The J gene is TRBJ1-2, the V gene TRBV28; D gene unclear. The ends were cut back, 6 bases at V and 2 bases at J, with 7 bases in the middle. Germline values: CDR1 MDHEN, CDR2 SYDVKM. The CDR3 is made up of 12 amino acids. The CDR3 DNA is TGTGCCAGCAGCCGACCGAACTATGGCTACACCTTC. Amino acids: CASSRPNYGYTF.

This clonotype was counted many times. The V call is TRBV2, the J call TRBJ2-4, with D hard to call. The CDR3 has 13 residues. CDR1 and CDR2 from the germline V gene are SNHLY and FYNNEI. Trimming stripped 0 bases from V and 5 bases from J, with 5 bases between. The CDR3 region has the DNA TGTGCCAGCAGTGAAGCGTGGCAAAACATTCAGTACTTC. Its translation is CASSEAWQNIQYF.

This clonotype was detected only once. A read error may produce the germline difference seen at one junction end. J is TRBJ2-5 and V is TRBV2, with TRBD2 matching 8 bases. The CDR3 length is 15 residues. CDR1 and CDR2 (germline): SNHLY, FYNNEI. In DNA form, the CDR3 reads TGTACCAGCAGTGAAAAGCCAGCGGGGGAGGAGACCCAGTACTTC. This translates into CTSSEKPAGEETQYF.

The V and J genes are TRBV5-1 and TRBJ2-5; 9 bases map to TRBD2. V was clipped by 2 bases and J by 5 bases; unmatched bases: 4. The CDR3 runs 14 residues. CDR1 is SGHRS and CDR2 is YFSETQ in the germline V gene. This chain's CDR3 is CASSFGTSFETQYF. The CDR3 coding sequence is TGCGCCAGCAGCTTTGGGACTAGCTTTGAGACCCAGTACTTC.

This clonotype was observed at least ten times. The chain is built from TRBV29-1 and TRBJ2-5; no clear D gene. The CDR3 runs to 13 residues. V was trimmed by 4 bases and J by 7 bases, leaving 16 bases between them. Germline CDR1 SQVTM, CDR2 ANQGSEA. CDR3 nucleotides: TGCAGCGTTGCTCTTGGAAGTGGGCGGACCCAGTACTTC. Its protein product is CSVALGSGRTQYF.

This clonotype is labeled medium-sized. The gene calls are TRBV28 and TRBJ2-3; 8 bases line up with TRBD1. With 4 bases clipped from V and 3 bases from J, the junction kept 0 bases outside the gene matches. The CDR3 is 13 amino acids. Germline CDR1 and CDR2: MDHEN and SYDVKM. Here the CDR3 DNA reads TGTGCCAGCAGTTGGGACAGGACAGATACGCAGTATTTT. The encoded protein is CASSWDRTDTQYF.

The rearrangement joins TRBV2 to TRBJ1-2; D not resolved. This CDR3 is 14 amino acids long. Trimming shortened V by 6 bases and J by 3 bases, and 14 bases separated the two germline ends. Germline V lookup: CDR1 SNHLY, CDR2 FYNNEI. CDR3 region: CASSAFLEDYGYTF. The DNA for the CDR3 is TGTGCCAGCAGCGCCTTCCTTGAGGACTATGGCTACACCTTC.

There are many counts of this clonotype. V gene TRBV5-1 combines with J gene TRBJ2-1; 12 nucleotides match TRBD2. This CDR3 has 17 residues. Looked up from germline, CDR1 is SGHRS and CDR2 is YFSETQ. The ends lost 4 bases at V and 4 bases at J; junction bases unmatched: 9. CDR3: CASSELSGTSGYNEQFF. The CDR3 DNA follows: TGCGCCAGCAGCGAACTATCCGGGACTAGCGGGTACAATGAGCAGTTCTTC.

The chain links TRBV7-9 to TRBJ1-5, with no clear D. V dropped 5 bases and J dropped 4 bases, with 12 bases sitting between them. Germline V gene data show CDR1 as SEHNR and CDR2 as FQNEAQ (reference sequence). The CDR3 is 14 amino acids. CDR3 sequence (DNA): TGTGCCAGCAGCCCACCCGGACGTAATCAGCCCCAGCATTTT. This codes for CASSPPGRNQPQHF.

Many counts were recorded for this clonotype. The rearrangement links TRBV9 to TRBJ2-5; 10 bases are shared with TRBD2. Trimming removed 0 bases from V and 5 bases from J; junction bases left unmatched: 4. The CDR3 contains 15 residues. The germline V gene has CDR1 SGDLS and CDR2 YYNGEE. The CDR3 region is CASSVVPSGGETQYF. The CDR3 DNA follows: TGTGCCAGCAGCGTAGTTCCTAGCGGGGGCGAGACCCAGTACTTC.

This clonotype was detected ten times or more. The chain combines TRBV4-2 with TRBJ2-3; TRBD2 might be the D (5 bases). Trimming took off 0 bases at V and 10 bases at J, with 11 bases between the two ends. The germline gives CDR1 LGHNA, CDR2 YNFKEQ. The CDR3 contains 13 residues. The DNA of the CDR3 is TGTGCCAGCAGCCAAGATCGGCTAGCAGCGCAGTATTTT. Residues: CASSQDRLAAQYF.

The chain employs TRBV25-1 and TRBJ2-7, with TRBD1 identical over 8 bases. This CDR3 is built from 16 residues. V shed 11 bases and J 5 bases; nucleotides not matched to a gene: 20. The germline CDR1 and CDR2 sequences are MGHDK and SYGVNS. As DNA, the CDR3 is TGTGCCCCCAGGGGGCCCGAAAAACCTCTGAGGGACGAGCAGTACTTC. Translated: CAPRGPEKPLRDEQYF.

This clonotype has a handful of counts. The V and J genes are TRBV20-1 and TRBJ1-2, with D hard to call. The CDR3 consists of 13 residues. The germline CDR1 and CDR2 sequences are DFQATT and SNEGSKA (reference sequence). Deletions cut 4 bases from V and 2 bases from J, with 11 bases between. CDR3: CSANVQKNYGYTF. The CDR3 bases are TGCAGTGCTAACGTACAGAAGAACTATGGCTACACCTTC.

This clonotype was found a few times. The chain uses TRBV20-1 and TRBJ2-2, with 8 bases lining up with TRBD1. The CDR3 spans 14 residues. Losses at the gene ends were 6 bases for V and 4 bases for J; bases not matched to a gene: 7. From germline, CDR1 is DFQATT and CDR2 SNEGSKA (reference sequence). DNA for the CDR3: TGCAGTGCCCGACAGGGGCGAGTCACCGGGGAGCTGTTTTTT. This gives the protein CSARQGRVTGELFF.